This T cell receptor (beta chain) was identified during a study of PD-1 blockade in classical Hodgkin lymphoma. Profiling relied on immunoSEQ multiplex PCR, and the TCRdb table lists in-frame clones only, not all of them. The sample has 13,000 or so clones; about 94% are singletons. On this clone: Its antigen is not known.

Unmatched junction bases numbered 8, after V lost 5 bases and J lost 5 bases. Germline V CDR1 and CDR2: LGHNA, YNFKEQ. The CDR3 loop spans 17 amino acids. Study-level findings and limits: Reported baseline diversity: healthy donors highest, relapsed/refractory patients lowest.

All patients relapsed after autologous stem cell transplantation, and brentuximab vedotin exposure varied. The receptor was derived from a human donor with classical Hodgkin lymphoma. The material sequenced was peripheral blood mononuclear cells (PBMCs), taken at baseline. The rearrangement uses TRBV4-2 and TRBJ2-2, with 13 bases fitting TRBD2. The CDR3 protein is CASSGTSGEVMTGELFF. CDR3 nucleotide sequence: TGTGCCAGCAGCGGGACTAGCGGGGAGGTAATGACCGGGGAGCTGTTTTTT.